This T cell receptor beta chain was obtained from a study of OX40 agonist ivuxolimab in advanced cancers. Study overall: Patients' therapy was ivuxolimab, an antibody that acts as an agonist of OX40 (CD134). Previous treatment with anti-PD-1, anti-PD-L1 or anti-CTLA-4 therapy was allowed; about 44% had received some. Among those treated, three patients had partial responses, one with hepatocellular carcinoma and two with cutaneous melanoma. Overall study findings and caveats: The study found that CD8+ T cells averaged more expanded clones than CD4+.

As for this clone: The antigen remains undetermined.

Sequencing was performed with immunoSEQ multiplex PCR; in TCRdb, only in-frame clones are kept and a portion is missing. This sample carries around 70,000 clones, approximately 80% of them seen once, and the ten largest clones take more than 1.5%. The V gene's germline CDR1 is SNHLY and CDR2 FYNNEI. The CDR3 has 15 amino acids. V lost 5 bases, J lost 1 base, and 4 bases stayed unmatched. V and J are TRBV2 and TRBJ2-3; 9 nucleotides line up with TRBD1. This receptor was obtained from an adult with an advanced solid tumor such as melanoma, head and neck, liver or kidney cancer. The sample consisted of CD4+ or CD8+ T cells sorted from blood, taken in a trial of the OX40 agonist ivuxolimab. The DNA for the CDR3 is TGTGCCAGCAGTTCTCGGACAGGGGGCACAGATACGCAGTATTTT. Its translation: CASSSRTGGTDTQYF.